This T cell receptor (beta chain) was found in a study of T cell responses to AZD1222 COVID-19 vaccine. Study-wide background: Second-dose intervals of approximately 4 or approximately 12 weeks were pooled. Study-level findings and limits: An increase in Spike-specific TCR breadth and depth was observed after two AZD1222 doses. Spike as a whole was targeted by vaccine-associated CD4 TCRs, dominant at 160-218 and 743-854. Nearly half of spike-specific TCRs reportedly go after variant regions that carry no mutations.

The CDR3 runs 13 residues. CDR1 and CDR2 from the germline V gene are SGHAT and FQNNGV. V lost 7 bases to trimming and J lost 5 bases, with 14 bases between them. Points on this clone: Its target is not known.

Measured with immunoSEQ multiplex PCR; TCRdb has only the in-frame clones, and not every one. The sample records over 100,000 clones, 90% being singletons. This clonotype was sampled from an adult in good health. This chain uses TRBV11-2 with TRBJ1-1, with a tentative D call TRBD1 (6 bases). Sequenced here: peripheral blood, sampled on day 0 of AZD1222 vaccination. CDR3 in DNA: TGTGCCAGCAAAGGGGGGGGAGGGACTGAAGCTTTCTTT. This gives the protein CASKGGGGTEAFF.